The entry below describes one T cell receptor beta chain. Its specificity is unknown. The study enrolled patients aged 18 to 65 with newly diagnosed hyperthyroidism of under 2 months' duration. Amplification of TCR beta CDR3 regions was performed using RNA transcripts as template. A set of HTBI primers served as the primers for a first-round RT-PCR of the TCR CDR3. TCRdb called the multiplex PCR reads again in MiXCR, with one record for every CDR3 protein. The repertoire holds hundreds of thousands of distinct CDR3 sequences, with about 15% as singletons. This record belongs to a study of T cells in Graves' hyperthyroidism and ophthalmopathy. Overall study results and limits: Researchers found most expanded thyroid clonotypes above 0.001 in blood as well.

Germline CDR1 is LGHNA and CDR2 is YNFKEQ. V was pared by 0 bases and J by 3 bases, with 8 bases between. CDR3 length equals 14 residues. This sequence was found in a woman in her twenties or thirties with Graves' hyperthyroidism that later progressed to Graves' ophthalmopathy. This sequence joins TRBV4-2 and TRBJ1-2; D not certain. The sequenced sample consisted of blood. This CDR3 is CASSQDSQDYGYTF. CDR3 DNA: TGTGCCAGCAGCCAAGATTCGCAGGACTATGGCTACACCTTC.